This T cell receptor (beta chain) was sequenced during a study of CD8 T cells in ankylosing spondylitis. General study points: It appeared that ankylosing spondylitis blood was characterized by a TCR beta motif of roughly 8 highly homologous variants.

In TCRdb, the 5' RACE reads were re-called with MiXCR into one record per CDR3 protein. The sample has 150,000 to 200,000 distinct CDR3 sequences, 15% to 20% seen once. The CDR3 is made up of 10 amino acids. V shed 6 bases and J shed 15 bases, with 12 bases lying between them. A remark on this clonotype: Its antigen is not known.

This sequence was found in a male donor with ankylosing spondylitis or in good health (not recorded which). The sequencing sample was made of blood, either unsorted or a sorted T cell fraction (not recorded which). The chain carries TRBV12-3 or TRBV12-4 and TRBJ1-5; no reliable D call. CDR3: CASSSLCGHF. Here the CDR3 DNA reads TGTGCCAGCAGCTCCCTCTGTGGGCATTTT.